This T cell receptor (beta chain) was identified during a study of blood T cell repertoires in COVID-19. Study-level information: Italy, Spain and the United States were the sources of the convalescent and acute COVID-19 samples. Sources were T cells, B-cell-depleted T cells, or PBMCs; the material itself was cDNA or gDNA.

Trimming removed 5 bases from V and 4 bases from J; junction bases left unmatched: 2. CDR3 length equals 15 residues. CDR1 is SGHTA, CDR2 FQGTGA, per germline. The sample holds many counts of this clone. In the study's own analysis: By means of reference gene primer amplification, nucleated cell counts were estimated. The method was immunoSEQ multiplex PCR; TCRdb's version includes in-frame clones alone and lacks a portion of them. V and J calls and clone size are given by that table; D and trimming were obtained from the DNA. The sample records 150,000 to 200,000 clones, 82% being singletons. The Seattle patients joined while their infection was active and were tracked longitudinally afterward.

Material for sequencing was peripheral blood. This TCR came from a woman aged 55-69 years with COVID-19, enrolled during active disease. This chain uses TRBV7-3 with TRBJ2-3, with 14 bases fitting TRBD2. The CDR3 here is CASSAGLAGADTQYF. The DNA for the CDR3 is TGTGCCAGCAGCGCGGGACTAGCGGGAGCAGATACGCAGTATTTT.